This T cell receptor (beta chain) was captured by sequencing in a study of vaccination effects on CD4 cells after COVID-19. Study-level background: After expansion with viral peptide pools in the ViraFEST assay, antigen-specific CD4+ T cells were sequenced. Broader study findings: Late post-vaccination samples showed marked contraction of infection- and vaccine-induced clones.

The CDR3 spans 16 residues. Germline V gene sequence: CDR1 SGDLS, CDR2 YYNGEE. V trimming: 4 bases; J trimming: 3 bases; junction bases outside the gene matches: 10. The assay was immunoSEQ multiplex PCR, and TCRdb's table has in-frame clones only and misses some. This sample has around 50,000 clones, with roughly three fifths found just once. Notes on this clone: Its antigen is as yet unknown.

Scientists isolated CD4+ T cells after an approximately ten-day culture period ended. Nobody among the vaccine recipients had prior SARS-CoV-2 infection (nucleocapsid antibodies were negative). This sample comprised CD4+ T cells from PBMCs cultured without peptide, obtained before COVID-19 vaccination. The TCR originated in a human donor who received a COVID-19 vaccine. V and J are TRBV9 and TRBJ2-5, with 9 bases lining up with TRBD2. The CDR3 sequence: CASSTRPSGGKETQYF. The DNA of the CDR3 is TGTGCCAGCAGCACTCGGCCCAGCGGGGGGAAAGAGACCCAGTACTTC.